Presented here are 18 T cell receptor beta chains from one specimen sequenced in a study of OX40 agonist ivuxolimab in advanced cancers. Generated by immunoSEQ multiplex PCR, the TCRdb table keeps only in-frame clones and is missing some. The repertoire has about 95,000 clones, around 85% of them found once; the top ten carry 3.8%. The source material was CD4+ or CD8+ T cells sorted from blood, sampled in a trial of the OX40 agonist ivuxolimab. All receptors derive from an adult with an advanced solid tumor such as melanoma, head and neck, liver or kidney cancer.

V and J are TRBV7-2 and TRBJ2-1; D perhaps matches TRBD2 (5 bases). CDR1 SGHTA and CDR2 FQGNSA come from the germline V gene. The CDR3 runs 16 residues. The V gene lost 1 base and the J gene lost 0 bases, with 10 bases spanning the gap. CDR3 nucleotides: TGTGCCAGCAGCTTAGATAGCGCCAGCTCCTACAATGAGCAGTTCTTC. Protein: CASSLDSASSYNEQFF.

V gene TRBV23-1 combines with J gene TRBJ2-4; D unclear. TRBV23-1 is an open reading frame, and its role is uncertain. The V gene lost 7 bases and the J gene lost 0 bases, with 10 bases spanning the gap. This CDR3 contains 14 residues. The chain's CDR3 is CASIRVRAKNIQYF. As DNA, the CDR3 is TGCGCCAGCATCAGAGTTAGAGCCAAAAACATTCAGTACTTC.

The chain carries TRBV5-4 and TRBJ2-5; TRBD2 aligns across 8 bases. Germline CDR1 SGHNT, CDR2 YYREEE (reference sequence). The CDR3 is made up of 14 amino acids. The V segment lost 4 bases and the J segment 4 bases; nucleotides outside the gene matches: 6. The DNA of the CDR3 is TGTGCCAGCAGCCTGGGACTAGATCGAGAGACCCAGTACTTC. Translated: CASSLGLDRETQYF. The variable domain in full, with the rest retrieved from reference TRBV5-4 and TRBJ2-5, is ETGVTQSPTHLIKTRGQQVTLRCSSQSGHNTVSWYQQALGQGPQFIFQYYREEENGRGNFPPRFSGLQFPNYSSELNVNALELDDSALYLCASSLGLDRETQYFGPGTRLLVL.

CDR3 sequence: CASSQNRLTTGDDEQYF. In nucleotides, the CDR3 is TGCGCCAGCAGTCAAAATAGGTTGACTACCGGGGATGACGAGCAGTACTTC. V usage is TRBV23-1 and J usage is TRBJ2-7; weak D call: TRBD2 (5 bases). TRBV23-1 is known as an ORF, though its function is uncertain. Trimming shortened V by 2 bases and J by 5 bases, and 22 bases separated the two germline ends. This CDR3 contains 17 residues.

This rearrangement joins TRBV21-1 to TRBJ2-5; the tabulated D call, TRBD2, remains unverified against the DNA. TRBV21-1 is recorded as a pseudogene. This CDR3 has 21 residues. This CDR3 reads CASSKGPFDEHVRLVQETQYF. For the CDR3, the DNA is TGTGCCAGCAGCAAAGGTCCCTTTGATGAACACGTGAGGTTAGTCCAAGAGACCCAGTACTTC.

The rearrangement uses TRBV30 and TRBJ1-5, with 7 bases identical to TRBD1. The germline V gene encodes CDR1 GTSNPN and CDR2 SVGIG (reference sequence). CDR3 size: 13 residues. V was pared by 4 bases and J by 4 bases, with 4 bases of the junction left unmatched. The CDR3 loop reads CAWNDRENQPQHF. In DNA form, the CDR3 reads TGTGCCTGGAACGACAGGGAAAATCAGCCCCAGCATTTT.

This chain uses TRBV9 with TRBJ1-1, with unresolved D. V was trimmed by 3 bases and J by 4 bases, leaving 16 bases between them. CDR3 length: 15 residues. The V gene's germline CDR1 is SGDLS and CDR2 YYNGEE. The CDR3: CASSALVVGGTEAFF. DNA for the CDR3: TGTGCCAGCAGCGCACTGGTAGTTGGTGGCACTGAAGCTTTCTTT.

The chain employs TRBV5-1 and TRBJ2-3, with 9 bases fitting TRBD2. V trimming: 0 bases; J trimming: 3 bases; junction bases outside the gene matches: 8. Germline assignment: CDR1 SGHRS and CDR2 YFSETQ. This CDR3 contains 17 residues. This CDR3 reads CASSLGETSGPTDTQYF. CDR3 in DNA: TGCGCCAGCAGCTTGGGTGAGACTAGCGGACCGACAGATACGCAGTATTTT.

The V gene is TRBV7-2, the J gene TRBJ2-6; possibly TRBD1 or TRBD2 for D (5 bases each). Trimming took off 3 bases at V and 4 bases at J, with 10 bases between the two ends. Germline V gene sequence: CDR1 SGHTA, CDR2 FQGNSA. There are 15 residues in the CDR3. The CDR3 loop is CASSFEGYGANVLTF. CDR3 sequence (DNA): TGTGCCAGCAGCTTTGAGGGGTACGGGGCCAACGTCCTGACTTTC. The variable domain in full, completed from reference TRBV7-2 and TRBJ2-6, reads GAGVSQSPSNKVTEKGKDVELRCDPISGHTALYWYRQSLGQGLEFLIYFQGNSAPDKSGLPSDRFSAERTGGSVSTLTIQRTQQEDSAVYLCASSFEGYGANVLTFGAGSRLTVL.

This clone has a single count. The V call is TRBV11-2, the J call TRBJ1-5; 9 bases agree with TRBD1. The germline CDR1 and CDR2 sequences are SGHAT and FQNNGV. The CDR3 is made up of 14 amino acids. V lost 5 bases and J lost 6; bases outside the gene matches: 5. Here the CDR3 DNA reads TGTGCCAGCAGCCTAGTGGGACAGGGTCAGCCCCAGCATTTT. Residues: CASSLVGQGQPQHF.

The gene calls are TRBV6-1 and TRBJ1-2; D remains ambiguous. The CDR3 is 16 residues long. The germline V gene encodes CDR1 MNHNS and CDR2 SASEGT. The germline V and J ends were trimmed by 3 bases and 3 bases, with 17 bases remaining between them. The CDR3, as DNA: TGTGCCAGCAGTGACTACCCCCCGTCGGACTACTATGGCTACACCTTC. It encodes CASSDYPPSDYYGYTF.

This chain connects TRBV28 to TRBJ1-2; possibly TRBD1 for D (6 bases). The CDR3 loop spans 15 amino acids. In germline, CDR1 is MDHEN, CDR2 SYDVKM. V was pared by 3 bases and J by 8 bases, with 19 bases between. The CDR3 protein is CASSLGRGSQNGYTF. CDR3 sequence (DNA): TGTGCCAGCAGTTTGGGGAGGGGGTCCCAGAACGGCTACACCTTC.

V gene TRBV6-5 combines with J gene TRBJ1-2; 12 bases fit TRBD1. CDR3 length equals 14 residues. Germline V gene lookup returns CDR1 MNHEY and CDR2 SVGAGI. Trimming took 8 bases from V and 4 from J; bases not matched to a gene: 5. CDR3 residues: CASGTGGVFYGYTF. CDR3 nucleotides: TGTGCCAGCGGGACAGGGGGCGTTTTCTATGGCTACACCTTC.

This chain connects TRBV5-1 to TRBJ2-5; TRBD2 is a possible D gene (6 bases). V shed 6 bases and J shed 7 bases, with 19 bases lying between them. The germline gives CDR1 SGHRS, CDR2 YFSETQ. This CDR3 is 14 amino acids long. CDR3: CASNSGAPEGTQYF. The CDR3 coding sequence is TGCGCCAGCAATTCGGGAGCCCCCGAAGGGACCCAGTACTTC.

V usage is TRBV4-1 and J usage is TRBJ2-7; 9 bases map to TRBD1. V gave up 5 bases and J gave up 5 bases; unmatched junction bases: 7. Germline values: CDR1 MGHRA, CDR2 YSYEKL. This CDR3 has 14 amino acids. Written as DNA, the CDR3 is TGCGCCAGCAGCACCGGGACAGGGTACGACGAGCAGTACTTC. Protein product: CASSTGTGYDEQYF.

The chain uses TRBV7-3 and TRBJ2-1; maybe TRBD2 (6 bases). The CDR3 is 16 amino acids. CDR1 is SGHTA, CDR2 FQGTGA, per germline. V shed 5 bases and J shed 7 bases, with 21 bases lying between them. This CDR3 is CASSPDRGRAGNEQFF. Here the CDR3 DNA reads TGTGCCAGCAGCCCTGATAGGGGCCGGGCGGGGAATGAGCAGTTCTTC.

The V call is TRBV9, the J call TRBJ2-1; D possibly corresponds to TRBD2 (6 bases). V lost 2 bases and J 8 bases, leaving 14 bases between the germline ends. Germline V gene data show CDR1 as SGDLS and CDR2 as YYNGEE. CDR3 length equals 14 residues. CDR3 residues: CASSVDGSTDEQFF. In nucleotides, the CDR3 is TGTGCCAGCAGCGTTGACGGGAGCACGGATGAGCAGTTCTTC.

There are a few counts of this clone. The chain uses TRBV14 and TRBJ2-2, with no clear D. Germline V lookup: CDR1 SGHDN, CDR2 FVKESK. The ends were cut back, 0 bases at V and 4 bases at J, with 9 bases in the middle. The CDR3 consists of 15 residues. The CDR3 DNA reads TGTGCCAGCAGCCAAGAGTTAGGGCTCACCGGGGAGCTGTTTTTT. This sequence encodes CASSQELGLTGELFF.